The entry below describes one T cell receptor (beta chain). As yet, its antigen is unknown. These data belong to a study of HIV-infected patients and healthy controls. Broader study findings: Study cohorts differed slightly in age and sex, but this did not explain diversity differences. HIV-associated CDR3 frequencies dropped significantly during therapy; CMV-associated ones, mostly rising, changed nonsignificantly.

Alpha and beta constant-region primers primed reverse transcription of 400 to 650 ng RNA. Using multiplexing indices, alpha and beta chain libraries were generated apart by chain-specific third strand synthesis. In TCRdb, the 5' RACE reads were re-called with MiXCR into one record per CDR3 protein. The sample records approximately 25,000 distinct CDR3 sequences, approximately 9% being singletons. CDR1 and CDR2 from the germline V gene are MNHEY and SVGEGT. The length of the CDR3 is 12 residues. Trimming left V 8 bases short and J 1 base short, with 5 bases between. No cell fractionation was done, so the repertoire covers all unsorted peripheral blood T cells.

This receptor was obtained from an adult in good health. Sequencing was carried out using blood. This chain links TRBV6-2 or TRBV6-3 with TRBJ2-2; a weak D match, TRBD2 (5 bases). CDR3 nucleotide sequence: TGTGCCAGCGGGAGGAACACCGGGGAGCTGTTTTTT. It specifies CASGRNTGELFF.